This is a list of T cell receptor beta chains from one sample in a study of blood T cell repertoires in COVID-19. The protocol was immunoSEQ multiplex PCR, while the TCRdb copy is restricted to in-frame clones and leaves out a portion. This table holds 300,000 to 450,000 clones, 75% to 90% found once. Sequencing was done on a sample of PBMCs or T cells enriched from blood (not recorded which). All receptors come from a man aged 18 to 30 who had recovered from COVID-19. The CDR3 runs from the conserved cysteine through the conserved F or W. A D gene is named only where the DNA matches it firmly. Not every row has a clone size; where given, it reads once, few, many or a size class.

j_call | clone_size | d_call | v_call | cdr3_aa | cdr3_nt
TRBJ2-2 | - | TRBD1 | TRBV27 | CASKSLGQGTGELFF | TGTGCCAGCAAATCCCTGGGACAGGGGACCGGGGAGCTGTTTTTT
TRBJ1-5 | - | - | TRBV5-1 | CASSLDPYSNQPQHF | TGCGCCAGCAGCTTGGATCCCTATAGCAATCAGCCCCAGCATTTT
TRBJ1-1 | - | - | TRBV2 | CASIQGWSNTEAFF | TGTGCCAGCATACAGGGATGGTCGAACACTGAAGCTTTCTTT
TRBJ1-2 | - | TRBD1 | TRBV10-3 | CAISEPGQYGYTF | TGTGCCATCAGTGAGCCGGGACAGTATGGCTACACCTTC
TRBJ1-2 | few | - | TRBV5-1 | CASSSPRGSLDYGYTF | TGCGCCAGCAGTTCACCCAGGGGATCGTTGGACTATGGCTACACCTTC
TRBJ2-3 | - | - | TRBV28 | CASSLSGANTQYF | TGTGCCAGCAGTTTATCGGGAGCAAATACGCAGTATTTT
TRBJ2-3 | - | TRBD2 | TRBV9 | CASSSGRASDTQYF | TGTGCCAGCAGTTCCGGGAGGGCCTCAGATACGCAGTATTTT
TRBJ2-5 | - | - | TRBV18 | CASSPRDYGLGTQYF | TGTGCCAGCTCACCAAGAGACTACGGGCTTGGGACCCAGTACTTC
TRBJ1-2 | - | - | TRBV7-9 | CASSELTGGYGYTF | TGTGCCAGCAGCGAACTGACAGGCGGCTATGGCTACACCTTC
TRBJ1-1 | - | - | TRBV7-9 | CASSLLAGENTEAFF | TGTGCCAGCAGCTTATTAGCGGGGGAGAACACTGAAGCTTTCTTT
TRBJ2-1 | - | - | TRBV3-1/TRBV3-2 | CASSPSGTSEQFF | TGTGCCAGCAGCCCATCCGGGACATCGGAGCAGTTCTTC
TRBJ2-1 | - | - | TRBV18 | CASSAAQQGNEFF | TGTGCCAGCTCAGCGGCTCAACAGGGAAACGAGTTCTTC
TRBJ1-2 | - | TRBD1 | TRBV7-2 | CASSFYRDRGGYTF | TGTGCCAGCAGCTTTTACCGGGACAGGGGAGGCTACACCTTC
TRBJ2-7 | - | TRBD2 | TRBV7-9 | CASSPSGTYEQYF | TGTGCCAGCAGCCCTAGCGGGACCTACGAGCAGTACTTC
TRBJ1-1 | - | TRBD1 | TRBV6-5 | CASSSHGQGEAFF | TGTGCCAGCAGCTCCCACGGACAGGGTGAAGCTTTCTTT
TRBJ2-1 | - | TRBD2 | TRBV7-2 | CASSFIPLAGVVDEQFF | TGTGCCAGCAGCTTCATTCCCCTAGCGGGAGTTGTCGATGAGCAGTTCTTC
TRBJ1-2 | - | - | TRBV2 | CASSLGAGTF | TGTGCCAGCAGTCTAGGAGCGGGCACCTTC
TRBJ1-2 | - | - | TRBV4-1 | CASSQERQGQGYTF | TGCGCCAGCAGCCAAGAAAGGCAGGGGCAGGGCTACACCTTC
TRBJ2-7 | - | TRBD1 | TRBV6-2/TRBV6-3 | CASSRSAQGAHEQYF | TGTGCCAGCAGTCGGTCGGCACAGGGGGCTCACGAGCAGTACTTC
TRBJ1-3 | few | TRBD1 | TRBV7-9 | CASSPTGAGNTIYF | TGTGCCAGCAGCCCGACAGGGGCTGGAAACACCATATATTTT
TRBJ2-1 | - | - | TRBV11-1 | CASSLRHSINEQFF | TGTGCCAGCAGCTTAAGACATTCCATCAATGAGCAGTTCTTC
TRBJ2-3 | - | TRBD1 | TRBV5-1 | CASGPGTGFSDTQYF | TGCGCCAGCGGCCCCGGGACAGGGTTTTCAGATACGCAGTATTTT
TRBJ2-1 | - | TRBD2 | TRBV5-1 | CASSSGLAGGRDEQFF | TGCGCCAGCAGCTCTGGACTAGCGGGGGGCCGAGATGAGCAGTTCTTC
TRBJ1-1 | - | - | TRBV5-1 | CASSLEGLNTEAFF | TGCGCCAGCAGCCTGGAGGGGCTAAACACTGAAGCTTTCTTT
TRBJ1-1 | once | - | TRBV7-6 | CASSSNREPGNTEAFF | TGTGCCAGCAGCTCAAACAGGGAACCGGGGAACACTGAAGCTTTCTTT
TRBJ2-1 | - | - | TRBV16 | CASSPLGSSYNEQFF | TGTGCCAGCAGCCCCCTGGGGAGCTCCTACAATGAGCAGTTCTTC
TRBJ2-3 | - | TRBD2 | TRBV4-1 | CASSQTSGGAQYF | TGCGCCAGCAGCCAGACTAGCGGGGGGGCGCAGTATTTT
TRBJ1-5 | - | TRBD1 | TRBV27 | CASSHLPDRGNQPQHF | TGTGCCAGCAGTCACCTACCGGACAGGGGAAATCAGCCCCAGCATTTT
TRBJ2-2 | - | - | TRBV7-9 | CASSLALLVPRGTGELFF | TGTGCCAGCAGCTTAGCTTTACTAGTCCCCCGAGGAACCGGGGAGCTGTTTTTT
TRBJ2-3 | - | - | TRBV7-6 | CASSSPGSPADTQYF | TGTGCCAGCAGCTCCCCAGGGTCCCCGGCAGATACGCAGTATTTT
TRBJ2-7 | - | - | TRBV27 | CASSFPPGGGKSEQYF | TGTGCCAGCAGTTTCCCCCCAGGAGGTGGGAAATCCGAGCAGTACTTC
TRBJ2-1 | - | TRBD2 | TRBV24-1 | CATSDSGTSANEQFF | TGTGCCACCAGTGATTCTGGGACTAGCGCGAATGAGCAGTTCTTC
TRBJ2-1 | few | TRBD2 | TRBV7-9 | CASSSPLAGGRGEQFF | TGTGCCAGCAGCTCGCCCCTAGCGGGGGGGCGTGGTGAGCAGTTCTTC
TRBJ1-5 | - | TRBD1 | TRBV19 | CASNSFDRVNNQPQHF | TGTGCCAGTAACTCCTTTGACAGGGTTAACAATCAGCCCCAGCATTTT
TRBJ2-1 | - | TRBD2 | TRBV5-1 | CASSLRVAGGSSYNEQFF | TGCGCCAGCAGCTTGAGGGTGGCGGGGGGGAGCTCCTACAATGAGCAGTTCTTC
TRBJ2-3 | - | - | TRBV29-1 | CSVEGRTDTQYF | TGCAGCGTTGAAGGGAGGACAGATACGCAGTATTTT
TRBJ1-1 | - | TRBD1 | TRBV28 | CASSLNPGQGNTEAFF | TGTGCCAGCAGTTTAAACCCGGGACAGGGTAACACTGAAGCTTTCTTT
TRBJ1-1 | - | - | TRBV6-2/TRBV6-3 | CASSDAFQGYEAFF | TGTGCCAGCAGTGACGCCTTTCAGGGGTATGAAGCTTTCTTT